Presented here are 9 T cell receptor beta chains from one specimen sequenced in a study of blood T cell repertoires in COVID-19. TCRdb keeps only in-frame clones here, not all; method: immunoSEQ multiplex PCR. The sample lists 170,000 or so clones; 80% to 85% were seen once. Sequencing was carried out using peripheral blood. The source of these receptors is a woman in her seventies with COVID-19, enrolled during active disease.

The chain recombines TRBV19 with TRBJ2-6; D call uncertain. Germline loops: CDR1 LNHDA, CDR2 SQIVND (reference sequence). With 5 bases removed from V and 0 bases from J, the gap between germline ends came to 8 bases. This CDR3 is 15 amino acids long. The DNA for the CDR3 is TGTGCCAGTAGTTTACAGAGCTCTGGGGCCAACGTCCTGACTTTC. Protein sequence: CASSLQSSGANVLTF.

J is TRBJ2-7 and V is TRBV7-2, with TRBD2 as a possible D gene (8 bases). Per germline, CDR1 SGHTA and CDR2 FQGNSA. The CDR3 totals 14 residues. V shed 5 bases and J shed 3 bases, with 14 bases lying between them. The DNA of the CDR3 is TGTGCCAGCAGCCAGCGGGGGACAGTCTACGAGCAGTACTTC. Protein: CASSQRGTVYEQYF.

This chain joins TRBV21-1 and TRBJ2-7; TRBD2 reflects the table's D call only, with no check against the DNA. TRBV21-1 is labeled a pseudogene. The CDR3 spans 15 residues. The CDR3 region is CASSKAGGPAGEQYF. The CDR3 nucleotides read TGTGCCAGCAGCAAAGCCGGGGGGCCCGCGGGGGAGCAGTACTTC.

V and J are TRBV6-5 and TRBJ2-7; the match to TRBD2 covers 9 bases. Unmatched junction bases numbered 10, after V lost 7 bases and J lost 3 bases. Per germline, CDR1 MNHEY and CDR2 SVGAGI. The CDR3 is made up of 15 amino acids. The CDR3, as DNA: TGTGCCAGCATATTGCGGCGGGAGGGCCGCTACGAGCAGTACTTC. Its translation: CASILRREGRYEQYF.

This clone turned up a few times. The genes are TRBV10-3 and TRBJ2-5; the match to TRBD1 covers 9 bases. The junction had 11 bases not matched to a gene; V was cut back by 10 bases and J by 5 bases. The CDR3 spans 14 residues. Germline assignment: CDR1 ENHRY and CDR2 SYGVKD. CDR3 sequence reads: CATRGDRGDETQYF. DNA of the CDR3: TGTGCCACTCGGGGAGACAGGGGGGATGAGACCCAGTACTTC.

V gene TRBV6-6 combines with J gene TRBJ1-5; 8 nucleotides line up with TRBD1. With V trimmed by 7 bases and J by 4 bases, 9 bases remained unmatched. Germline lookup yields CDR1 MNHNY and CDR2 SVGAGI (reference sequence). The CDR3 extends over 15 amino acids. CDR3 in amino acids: CASTQYRQGNQPQHF. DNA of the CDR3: TGTGCCAGCACCCAATACCGACAGGGGAATCAGCCCCAGCATTTT.

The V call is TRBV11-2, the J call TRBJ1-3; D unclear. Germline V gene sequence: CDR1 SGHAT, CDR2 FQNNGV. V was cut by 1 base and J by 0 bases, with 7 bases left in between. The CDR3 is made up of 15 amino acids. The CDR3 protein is CASSLGLGSGNTIYF. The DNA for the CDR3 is TGTGCCAGCAGCTTAGGCCTCGGCTCTGGAAACACCATATATTTT.

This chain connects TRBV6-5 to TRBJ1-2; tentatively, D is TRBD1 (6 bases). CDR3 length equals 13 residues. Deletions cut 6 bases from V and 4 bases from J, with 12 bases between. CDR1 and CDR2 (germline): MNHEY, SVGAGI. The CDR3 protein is CASSPGGRYGYTF. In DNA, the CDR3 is TGTGCCAGCAGCCCGGGGGGGCGCTATGGCTACACCTTC.

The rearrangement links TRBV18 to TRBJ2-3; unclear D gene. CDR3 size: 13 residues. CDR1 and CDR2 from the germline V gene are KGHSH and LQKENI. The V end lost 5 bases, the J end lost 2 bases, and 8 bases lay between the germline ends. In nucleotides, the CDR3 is TGTGCCAGCTCATCTATTGTCACAGATACGCAGTATTTT. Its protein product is CASSSIVTDTQYF.